This T cell receptor (beta chain) was recovered during a study of blood T cell repertoires in COVID-19. Turning to the study itself: Acute-phase and convalescent COVID-19 samples originated in the United States, Italy and Spain. PBMCs, B-cell-depleted T cells, or T cells provided the cDNA or gDNA that made up the material.

As processed by the authors: Nucleated cell number was recorded as an estimate derived from reference gene primer amplification. Sequencing used immunoSEQ multiplex PCR; TCRdb keeps in-frame clones, though not all of them. The DNA gave D and trimming, while V, J and clone size come from that table. This sample has 80,000 to 90,000 clones; 75% to 90% occur once, and the top ten carry about 1.2%. From germline, CDR1 is SGHRS and CDR2 YFSETQ. The V segment lost 0 bases and the J segment 5 bases; nucleotides outside the gene matches: 7. There are 16 residues in the CDR3. The clonotype was recovered from an elderly man with active or convalescent COVID-19. The sample was peripheral blood. The gene calls are TRBV5-1 and TRBJ2-2; 7 nucleotides match TRBD2. The CDR3 reads CASSLEAGQITGELFF. In DNA form, the CDR3 reads TGCGCCAGCAGCTTGGAAGCGGGGCAAATAACCGGGGAGCTGTTTTTT.